What follows are 24 T cell receptor beta chains derived from one specimen sequenced in a study of tumor-infiltrating lymphocytes in primary liver carcinoma. Out of unsorted whole blood came the blood RNA, and germline DNA was extracted as well. A primer matching the constant region was used to make TCR beta cDNA from 500 to 650 ng of total RNA. ARM-PCR, slightly modified, supplied the TCR beta libraries through three nested multiplex PCR rounds. Researchers ran the first two PCR rounds for roughly 11 cycles each with TRBV1-TRBV30 forward primers and a C-beta reverse primer. A single record per CDR3 protein comes from TCRdb applying MiXCR to the multiplex PCR reads. The sample yields 250,000 to 400,000 distinct CDR3 sequences, 65% seen once. The specimen sequenced was peripheral blood. All receptors come from a man aged 35 to 55 with primary liver carcinoma and hepatitis B virus infection.

About this clonotype itself: The junction departs from germline at one end; a sequencing error may be responsible. The chain carries TRBV6-6 and TRBJ2-1, with 10 bases that match TRBD2. The CDR3 runs 15 residues. In germline, CDR1 is MNHNY, CDR2 SVGAGI (reference sequence). CDR3 coding DNA: TGTGCCAGCAGTACCCTAGCGGGAGATTACAATGAGCCGTTCTTT. It encodes CASSTLAGDYNEPFF.

This clonotype was detected many times. The chain combines TRBV29-1 with TRBJ2-5; D is perhaps TRBD2 (5 bases). The CDR3 contains 12 residues. V was cut by 7 bases and J by 5 bases, with 14 bases left in between. Germline V gene data show CDR1 as SQVTM and CDR2 as ANQGSEA. The CDR3 loop is CSAVVRVETQYF. CDR3 nucleotides: TGCAGCGCCGTGGTGAGGGTGGAGACCCAGTACTTC.

As for this clonotype: This may be a read error: a much more frequent sequence differs by one nucleotide. The chain links TRBV5-1 to TRBJ2-1; 7 positions agree with TRBD2. The CDR3 totals 14 residues. Germline loops: CDR1 SGHRS, CDR2 YFSETQ. CDR3 nucleotide sequence: TGCGCCAGCAGGCCCTCTAGCGGATACAATGAGCTGTTCTTC. Amino acid sequence: CASRPSSGYNELFF.

The chain uses TRBV5-1 and TRBJ2-7; 9 bases line up with TRBD1. In germline, CDR1 is SGHRS, CDR2 YFSETQ. This CDR3 is built from 14 residues. The V and J ends lost 4 bases and 2 bases, in that order; junction bases with no gene match: 4. The CDR3 region has the DNA TGCGCCAGCAGCGTGGACAGGGGCACCTACGAGCAGTACTTC. Its translation: CASSVDRGTYEQYF.

This clonotype was seen more than once but under ten times. The chain uses TRBV11-2 and TRBJ2-3, with TRBD2 matching over 7 bases. Germline CDR1 is SGHAT and CDR2 is FQNNGV. The CDR3 contains 16 residues. V gave up 5 bases and J gave up 1 base; unmatched junction bases: 9. Here the CDR3 reads CASSHHPSGGTDTQYF. The CDR3 coding sequence is TGTGCCAGCAGCCACCATCCTAGCGGCGGCACAGATACGCAGTATTTT.

This clonotype was observed many times. The chain is built from TRBV12-3 or TRBV12-4 and TRBJ2-1; 8 bases map to TRBD1. The junction had 12 bases not matched to a gene; V was cut back by 8 bases and J by 9 bases. The CDR3 loop spans 14 amino acids. The CDR3, as DNA: TGTGCCAGCTGCTTTAACCAGGGGGCGGGTGAGCAGTTCTTC. This encodes CASCFNQGAGEQFF.

The table lists this clonotype with a few counts. This chain connects TRBV5-1 to TRBJ1-1; a weak D match, TRBD1 (6 bases). Trimming pared 4 bases from V and 6 bases from J, leaving 13 bases between. CDR3 length equals 13 residues. Germline CDR1 reads SGHRS; CDR2 reads YFSETQ. The CDR3, as DNA: TGCGCCAGCAGCGCAAGGGGGGCAGCTGAAGCTTTCTTT. Protein: CASSARGAAEAFF.

V and J are TRBV4-1 and TRBJ2-2; D is tentatively TRBD1 or TRBD2 (7 bases each). Germline V gene data show CDR1 as MGHRA and CDR2 as YSYEKL. The CDR3 has 15 amino acids. CDR3 in DNA: TGCTCTAGCAGCCTCCAGGGGGAGGGCTCCGGGGAGCTGTTTTTT. Translation: CSSSLQGEGSGELFF.

This clonotype was recorded once. This chain links TRBV29-1 with TRBJ2-7; D is uncertain. The V gene's germline CDR1 is SQVTM and CDR2 ANQGSEA. The CDR3 is made up of 12 amino acids. Trimming cost V 5 bases and J 3 bases, with 11 bases left between them. CDR3 DNA sequence: TGCAGCGTTTCCGACGGAAACTACGAGCAGTACTTC. Residues: CSVSDGNYEQYF.

About this clonotype: The CDR3 ends on some other residue instead of the conserved phenylalanine or tryptophan, so this is likely a read error. This rearrangement joins TRBV11-2 to TRBJ2-7; D unresolved. The V gene lost 5 bases and the J gene lost 4 bases, with 24 bases spanning the gap. The CDR3 is made up of 17 amino acids. CDR1 and CDR2 (germline): SGHAT, FQNNGV. The CDR3 bases are TGTGCCAGCAGCCCGATAGACGGCTCACGCAGAAGATACGAGCAGTACTCC. It codes for CASSPIDGSRRRYEQYS.

This clonotype was observed at least ten times. The CDR3 is CASSQVTGNTEAFF. As DNA, the CDR3 is TGTGCCAGCAGCCAAGTTACAGGGAACACTGAAGCTTTCTTT. The chain joins TRBV4-2 to TRBJ1-1; tentative D call: TRBD1 (5 bases). The V end lost 1 base, the J end lost 1 base, and 7 bases lay between the germline ends. CDR3 length equals 14 residues. Per the germline V gene, CDR1 is LGHNA and CDR2 is YNFKEQ.

This clonotype was recorded at least ten times. This chain uses TRBV6-5 with TRBJ2-7; TRBD2 might be the D (6 bases). This CDR3 has 16 amino acids. V was clipped by 6 bases and J by 0 bases, with 18 bases between them. Germline V gives CDR1 MNHEY, CDR2 SVGAGI. The CDR3 loop reads CASRRSGLNPSYEQYF. DNA for the CDR3: TGTGCCAGCAGGCGTAGCGGATTAAACCCCTCCTACGAGCAGTACTTC.

The CDR3 sequence is CASSYQGTGVNNEQFF. The CDR3 DNA reads TGTGCCAGCAGTTACCAGGGGACAGGGGTAAACAATGAGCAGTTCTTC. The V gene is TRBV6-2 or TRBV6-3, the J gene TRBJ2-1; 10 positions match TRBD1. The CDR3 has 16 residues. Germline V lookup: CDR1 MNHEY, CDR2 SVGEGT. The V segment lost 2 bases and the J segment 5 bases; nucleotides outside the gene matches: 6.

Concerning this clonotype itself: One end of the junction varies from germline; a read error may be responsible. The chain employs TRBV6-1 and TRBJ1-5; TRBD1 agrees at 7 bases. Looked up from germline, CDR1 is MNHNS and CDR2 is SASEGT. This CDR3 contains 14 residues. The CDR3 region is CASSVVQGYQSQHF. The CDR3 coding sequence is TGTGCCAGCAGTGTGGTACAGGGGTATCAGTCCCAGCATTTT.

The chain has TRBV28 and TRBJ2-7, with D possibly matching TRBD2 (5 bases). This CDR3 has 15 amino acids. Looked up from germline, CDR1 is MDHEN and CDR2 is SYDVKM. V was pared by 2 bases and J by 0 bases, with 11 bases between. In DNA form, the CDR3 reads TGTGCCAGCAGTTTAGTTACGGGAAGCTCCTACGAGCAGTACTTC. It yields the protein CASSLVTGSSYEQYF.

For this clonotype: One end of the junction does not line up with germline, which may come from a read error. V and J are TRBV6-5 and TRBJ1-3, with TRBD1 matching over 7 bases. This CDR3 is 15 amino acids long. Germline assignment: CDR1 MNHEY and CDR2 SVGAGI. CDR3 nucleotide sequence: TGTGCCGGCAGGGATGGGACAGTCTCTGGAAGCACCATATATTTT. It translates to CAGRDGTVSGSTIYF.

This chain connects TRBV7-9 to TRBJ1-2, with D perhaps matching TRBD1 (5 bases). The CDR3 is 13 amino acids. The germline gives CDR1 SEHNR, CDR2 FQNEAQ (reference sequence). V was shortened by 3 bases and J by 6 bases, with 11 bases between the two germline ends. CDR3 protein: CASSFAGGDGYTF. The CDR3 DNA reads as TGTGCCAGCAGCTTTGCGGGGGGGGATGGCTACACCTTC.

The count of this clonotype is one. A read error may be the cause here, since a much bigger clone is one base away. The chain has TRBV6-1 and TRBJ2-1; TRBD2 matches at 11 bases. Germline-derived CDR1 and CDR2 are MNHNS and SASEGT. Trimming at V came to 1 base and at J to 5 bases, leaving 1 base not matched to a gene. There are 15 residues in the CDR3. CDR3 DNA: TGTGCCAGCAGTGAAGTAGCGGGAGGGAACAATGAGCAGTTCTTC. It is translated as CASSEVAGGNNEQFF.

A note on this clonotype: A much larger clone is a single base away; this may be a read error. In nucleotides, the CDR3 is TGTGCCAGCACTAAAGCGAGAGGGGTAGATACGCAGTATTTT. Translated, it gives CASTKARGVDTQYF. The chain recombines TRBV6-2 or TRBV6-3 with TRBJ2-3, with D perhaps being TRBD1 or TRBD2 (5 bases each). The CDR3 loop spans 14 amino acids. V lost 7 bases to trimming and J lost 5 bases, with 16 bases between them. Per the germline V gene, CDR1 is MNHEY and CDR2 is SVGEGT.

As to this clonotype: No conserved phenylalanine or tryptophan ends this CDR3, so it is likely a read error. V usage is TRBV6-1 and J usage is TRBJ2-5; TRBD1 is a possible D gene (6 bases). The V gene's germline CDR1 is MNHNS and CDR2 SASEGT. Trimming cost V 10 bases and J 4 bases, with 16 bases left between them. This CDR3 has 13 residues. CDR3 residues: CAIIPRGGETQYL. The CDR3 DNA sequence: TGTGCCATCATCCCCCGAGGGGGAGAGACCCAGTACCTC.

As concerns this clonotype: This may be a read error: a much more frequent sequence differs by one nucleotide. The V and J genes are TRBV4-3 and TRBJ1-2; TRBD1 is a possible D gene (5 bases). This CDR3 spans 15 amino acids. Germline-derived CDR1 and CDR2 are LGHNA and YSLEER. CDR3 in DNA: TGCGCCACCAGCCAAGATGGGGGGGGAGACTATGGCTACACCTTC. Translating it yields CATSQDGGGDYGYTF.

On this clonotype: A much larger clone differs from this one at a single base, so this may be a read error. The V and J genes are TRBV7-9 and TRBJ2-3, with TRBD2 as a possible D gene (5 bases). This CDR3 comprises 15 residues. CDR1 and CDR2 (germline): SEHNR, FQNEAQ (reference sequence). The CDR3 DNA is TGTACCAGCAGCTTAGAGCGGACGATTGGAGCTACGCAGTATTTT. It is translated as CTSSLERTIGATQYF.

Points on this clonotype: One base away lies a much larger clone, so this may be a sequencing read error. The genes are TRBV29-1 and TRBJ2-3, with D uncertain. This CDR3 is built from 14 residues. Looked up from germline, CDR1 is SQVTM and CDR2 is ANQGSEA. The CDR3 region has the DNA TGCGGCGTTGTACCGGAGTCAATATTGGATACGCAGTATTTT. It is translated as CGVVPESILDTQYF.

Remarks on this clonotype: A much larger clone lies a single base off, so this may be a read error. The DNA is left out, because the CDR3 cannot be placed on it with certainty; the CDR3 is given as TCRdb lists it. The genes are TRBV6-5 and TRBJ1-1; the table gives TRBD1 as D, unverified against the DNA. From germline, CDR1 is MNHEY and CDR2 SVGAGI. The CDR3 has 16 amino acids, counting both end residues. The chain's CDR3 is CASSYVGDGTNTEVFF.